Sequencing of this TCR beta chain was carried out in a study of blood T cell repertoires in COVID-19. Overall study: Both acute and convalescent COVID-19 samples were obtained from the United States, Italy and Spain. PBMCs, B-cell-depleted T cells, or T cells were the source of the cDNA or gDNA that made up the material.

Losses at the gene ends were 6 bases for V and 1 base for J; bases not matched to a gene: 16. The CDR3 has 18 residues. Germline V CDR1 and CDR2: ENHRY, SYGVKD. Per the authors' pipeline: Reference gene primers were amplified, and this amplification served to estimate nucleated cell counts. Sequenced by immunoSEQ multiplex PCR; TCRdb stores in-frame clones only, minus some. V and J calls plus clone size are reproduced from that table; the DNA served to infer D and trimming. The data contain about 220,000 clones, approximately 82% of them singletons. This TCR was sampled from a man aged 50 or older with active or convalescent COVID-19. The genes are TRBV10-3 and TRBJ2-5; the match to TRBD2 covers 8 bases. Sequences were obtained from peripheral blood. CDR3: CAISGGGLGALPQETQYF. CDR3 DNA sequence: TGTGCCATCAGCGGGGGGGGCCTTGGCGCGCTTCCCCAAGAGACCCAGTACTTC.